This T cell receptor (beta chain) emerged from a study of technical replicates of blood from a handful of donors. V trimming: 0 bases; J trimming: 8 bases; junction bases outside the gene matches: 7. Germline-derived CDR1 and CDR2 are SGDLS and YYNGEE. This CDR3 is built from 14 residues. TCRdb's table, derived via immunoSEQ multiplex PCR, lists solely in-frame clones and lacks some. The table records approximately 81,000 clones, nearly 96% of them present only once. This clone turned up a few times. This TCR derives from a human donor in good health. The chain is built from TRBV9 and TRBJ1-1; 7 bases are a match to TRBD1. What was sequenced was T cells isolated from PBMCs. For the CDR3, the DNA is TGTGCCAGCAGCGTAGCTCCGGGACAGCCCGAAGCTTTCTTT. It is translated as CASSVAPGQPEAFF.